The clone carrying this TCR beta chain was found once. The antigen is undetermined. TCRdb's table, derived via immunoSEQ multiplex PCR, lists solely in-frame clones and lacks some. The data show some 88,000 clones, with 95% to 97% seen just once and roughly 0.82% held by the top ten. This sample is part of a study of cytomegalovirus exposure and HLA in healthy donors. J lost 4 bases, V lost 6 bases, and 20 bases had no gene match. The CDR3 spans 19 residues. From germline, CDR1 is MDHEN and CDR2 SYDVKM. Study observations and caveats: The investigators catalogued 164 TCR beta chains as cytomegalovirus-associated.

This sequence was found in a man aged 18 to 30 in good health and CMV-seronegative. The chain carries TRBV28 and TRBJ2-1, with 8 positions matching TRBD2. Sequencing was carried out using PBMCs. The CDR3 loop reads CASSIGLAAPMTTYNEQFF. CDR3 DNA: TGTGCCAGCAGCATCGGACTAGCAGCCCCTATGACGACTTACAATGAGCAGTTCTTC.